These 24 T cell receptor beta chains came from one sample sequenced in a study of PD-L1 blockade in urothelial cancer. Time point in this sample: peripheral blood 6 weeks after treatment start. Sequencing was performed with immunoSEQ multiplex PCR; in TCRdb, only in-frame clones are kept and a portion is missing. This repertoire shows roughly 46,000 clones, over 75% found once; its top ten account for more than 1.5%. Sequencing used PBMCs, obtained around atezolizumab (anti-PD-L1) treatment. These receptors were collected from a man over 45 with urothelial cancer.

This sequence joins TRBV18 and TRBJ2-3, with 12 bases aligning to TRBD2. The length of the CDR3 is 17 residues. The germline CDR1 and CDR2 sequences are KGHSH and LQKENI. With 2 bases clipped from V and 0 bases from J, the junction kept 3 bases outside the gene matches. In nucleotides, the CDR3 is TGTGCCAGCTCACCATGGACTAGCGGGGTCAGCACAGATACGCAGTATTTT. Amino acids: CASSPWTSGVSTDTQYF.

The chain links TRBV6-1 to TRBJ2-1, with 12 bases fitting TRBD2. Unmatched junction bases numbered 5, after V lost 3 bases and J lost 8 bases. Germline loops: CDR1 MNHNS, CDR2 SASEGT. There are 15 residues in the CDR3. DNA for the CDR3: TGTGCCAGCAGTGATGACGGACTAGCGGGGTATGAGCAGTTCTTC. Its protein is CASSDDGLAGYEQFF.

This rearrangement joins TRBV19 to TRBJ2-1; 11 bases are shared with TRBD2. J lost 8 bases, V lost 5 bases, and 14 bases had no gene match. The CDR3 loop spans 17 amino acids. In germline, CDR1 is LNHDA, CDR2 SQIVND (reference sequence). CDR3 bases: TGTGCCAGTAGTCTACGGTTGCTAGCGGGAGGAGGGGATGAGCAGTTCTTC. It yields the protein CASSLRLLAGGGDEQFF.

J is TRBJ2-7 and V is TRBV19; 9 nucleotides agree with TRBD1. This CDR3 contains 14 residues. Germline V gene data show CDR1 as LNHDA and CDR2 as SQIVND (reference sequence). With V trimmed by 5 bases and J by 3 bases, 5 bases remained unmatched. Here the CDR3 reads CASSRGTGYYEQYF. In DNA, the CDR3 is TGTGCCAGTAGTCGCGGGACAGGGTACTACGAGCAGTACTTC.

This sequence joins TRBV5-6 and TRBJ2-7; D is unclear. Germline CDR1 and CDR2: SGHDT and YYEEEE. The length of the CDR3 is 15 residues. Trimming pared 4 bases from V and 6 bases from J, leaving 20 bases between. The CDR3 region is CASSPRADLVGEQYF. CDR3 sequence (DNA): TGTGCCAGCAGCCCCCGAGCCGATTTAGTCGGCGAGCAGTACTTC.

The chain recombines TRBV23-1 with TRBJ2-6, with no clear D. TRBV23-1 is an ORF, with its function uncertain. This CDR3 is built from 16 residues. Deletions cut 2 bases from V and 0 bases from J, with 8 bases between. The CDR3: CASSQPYFSGANVLTF. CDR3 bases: TGCGCCAGCAGTCAACCGTACTTCTCTGGGGCCAACGTCCTGACTTTC.

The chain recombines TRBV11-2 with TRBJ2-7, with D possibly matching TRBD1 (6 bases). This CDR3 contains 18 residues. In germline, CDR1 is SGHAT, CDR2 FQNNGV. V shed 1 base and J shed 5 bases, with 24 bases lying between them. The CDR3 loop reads CASSLGAFRPLRGNEQYF. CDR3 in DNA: TGTGCCAGCAGCTTAGGAGCGTTCCGCCCATTGAGGGGGAACGAGCAGTACTTC.

The CDR3 protein is CASSLVLQTTNEKLFF. CDR3 DNA sequence: TGTGCCAGCAGCTTAGTCCTGCAGACAACTAATGAAAAACTGTTTTTT. The chain links TRBV7-9 to TRBJ1-4; D is ambiguous. Trimming shortened V by 1 base and J by 0 bases, and 9 bases separated the two germline ends. The length of the CDR3 is 16 residues. Germline values: CDR1 SEHNR, CDR2 FQNEAQ (reference sequence).

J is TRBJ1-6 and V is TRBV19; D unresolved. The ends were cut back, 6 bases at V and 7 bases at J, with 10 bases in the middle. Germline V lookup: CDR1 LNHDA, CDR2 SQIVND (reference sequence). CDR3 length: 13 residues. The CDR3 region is CASRPGGNSPLHF. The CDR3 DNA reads TGTGCCAGTAGGCCCGGAGGGAATTCACCCCTCCACTTT.

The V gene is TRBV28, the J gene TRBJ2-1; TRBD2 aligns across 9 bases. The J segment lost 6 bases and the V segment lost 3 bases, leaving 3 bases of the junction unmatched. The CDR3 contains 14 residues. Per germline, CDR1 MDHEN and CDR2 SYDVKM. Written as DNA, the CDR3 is TGTGCCAGCAGTTTTGGACTAGCGCTCAATGAGCAGTTCTTC. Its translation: CASSFGLALNEQFF.

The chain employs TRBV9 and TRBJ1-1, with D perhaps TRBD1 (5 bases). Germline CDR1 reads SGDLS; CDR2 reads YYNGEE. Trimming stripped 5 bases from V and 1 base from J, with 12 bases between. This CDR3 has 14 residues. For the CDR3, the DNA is TGTGCCAGCAGTAAGACAGTTAGGAACACTGAAGCTTTCTTT. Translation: CASSKTVRNTEAFF. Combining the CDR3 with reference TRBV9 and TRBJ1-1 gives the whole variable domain DSGVTQTPKHLITATGQRVTLRCSPRSGDLSVYWYQQSLDQGLQFLIQYYNGEERAKGNILERFSAQQFPDLHSELNLSSLELGDSALYFCASSKTVRNTEAFFGQGTRLTVV.

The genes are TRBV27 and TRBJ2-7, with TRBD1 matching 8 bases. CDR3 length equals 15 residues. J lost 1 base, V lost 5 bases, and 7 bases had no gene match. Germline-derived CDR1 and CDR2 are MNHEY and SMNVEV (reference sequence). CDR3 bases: TGTGCCAGCAGTACTTGGACAGGGCGGTCCTACGAGCAGTACTTC. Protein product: CASSTWTGRSYEQYF.

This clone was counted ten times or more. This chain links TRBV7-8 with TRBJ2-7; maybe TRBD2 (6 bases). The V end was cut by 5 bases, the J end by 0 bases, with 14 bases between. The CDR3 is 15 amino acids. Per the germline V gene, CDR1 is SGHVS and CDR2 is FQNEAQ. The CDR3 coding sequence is TGTGCCAGCAGCGGAAAAGCGGGTGACTCCTACGAGCAGTACTTC. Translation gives CASSGKAGDSYEQYF.

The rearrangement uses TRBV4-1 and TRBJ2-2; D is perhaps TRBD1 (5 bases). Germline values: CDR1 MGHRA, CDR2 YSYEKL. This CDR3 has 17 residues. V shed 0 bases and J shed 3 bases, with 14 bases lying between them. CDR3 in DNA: TGCGCCAGCAGCCAAGATTATGAGAACAGGTACACCGGGGAGCTGTTTTTT. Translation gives CASSQDYENRYTGELFF.

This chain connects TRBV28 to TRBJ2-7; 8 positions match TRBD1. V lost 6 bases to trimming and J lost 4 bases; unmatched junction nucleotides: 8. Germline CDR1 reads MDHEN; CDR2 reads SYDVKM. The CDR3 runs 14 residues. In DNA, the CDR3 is TGTGCCAGCAGGAACCAGGGGGCCCTTTACGAGCAGTACTTC. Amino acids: CASRNQGALYEQYF. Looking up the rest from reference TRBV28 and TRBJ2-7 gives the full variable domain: DVKVTQSSRYLVKRTGEKVFLECVQDMDHENMFWYRQDPGLGLRLIYFSYDVKMKEKGDIPEGYSVSREKKERFSLILESASTNQTSMYLCASRNQGALYEQYFGPGTRLTVT.

The CDR3 region is CASSTADTGELFF. In nucleotides, the CDR3 is TGTGCCAGTAGTACCGCGGACACCGGGGAGCTGTTTTTT. The chain recombines TRBV19 with TRBJ2-2; no reliable D call. The CDR3 is 13 amino acids. V lost 4 bases to trimming and J lost 3 bases, with 6 bases between them. Germline V gene sequence: CDR1 LNHDA, CDR2 SQIVND (reference sequence).

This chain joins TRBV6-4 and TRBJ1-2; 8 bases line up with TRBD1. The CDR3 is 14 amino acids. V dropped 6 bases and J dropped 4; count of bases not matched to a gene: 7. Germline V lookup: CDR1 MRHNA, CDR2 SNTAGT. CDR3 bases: TGTGCCAGCAGAAATACAGGGGGACCCTATGGCTACACCTTC. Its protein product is CASRNTGGPYGYTF.

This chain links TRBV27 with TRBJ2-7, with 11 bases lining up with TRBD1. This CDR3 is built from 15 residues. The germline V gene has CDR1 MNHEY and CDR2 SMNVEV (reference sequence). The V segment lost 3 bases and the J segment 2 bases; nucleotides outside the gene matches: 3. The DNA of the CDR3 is TGTGCCAGCAGTTTTTGGACAGGGGGCCCCTACGAGCAGTACTTC. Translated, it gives CASSFWTGGPYEQYF.

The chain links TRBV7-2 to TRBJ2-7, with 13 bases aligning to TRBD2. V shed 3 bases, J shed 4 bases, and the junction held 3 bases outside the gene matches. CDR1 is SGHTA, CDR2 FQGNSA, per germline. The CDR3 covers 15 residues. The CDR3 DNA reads TGTGCCAGCAGCTTCGGGACTAGCGGGGTTTACGAGCAGTACTTC. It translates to CASSFGTSGVYEQYF.

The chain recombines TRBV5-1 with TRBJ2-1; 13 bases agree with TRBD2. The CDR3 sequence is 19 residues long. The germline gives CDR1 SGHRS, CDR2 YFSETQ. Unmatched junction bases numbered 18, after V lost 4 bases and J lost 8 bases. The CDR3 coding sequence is TGCGCCAGCAGCGACCCGCGGACTAGCGGGAGAAAACGTTTGGATGAGCAGTTCTTC. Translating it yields CASSDPRTSGRKRLDEQFF. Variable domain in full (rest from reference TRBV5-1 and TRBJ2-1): KAGVTQTPRYLIKTRGQQVTLSCSPISGHRSVSWYQQTPGQGLQFLFEYFSETQRNKGNFPGRFSGRQFSNSRSEMNVSTLELGDSALYLCASSDPRTSGRKRLDEQFFGPGTRLTVL.

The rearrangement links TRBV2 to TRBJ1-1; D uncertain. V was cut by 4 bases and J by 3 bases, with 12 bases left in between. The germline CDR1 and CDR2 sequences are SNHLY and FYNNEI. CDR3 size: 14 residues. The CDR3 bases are TGTGCCAGCAGTGGTAGCCGGCGATACACTGAAGCTTTCTTT. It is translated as CASSGSRRYTEAFF.

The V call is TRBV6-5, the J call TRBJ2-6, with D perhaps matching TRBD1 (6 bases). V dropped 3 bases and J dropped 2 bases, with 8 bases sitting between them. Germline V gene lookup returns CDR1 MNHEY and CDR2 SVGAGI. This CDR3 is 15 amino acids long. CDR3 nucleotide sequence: TGTGCCAGCAGTTATGGGGGCGCTGGGGCCAACGTCCTGACTTTC. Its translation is CASSYGGAGANVLTF.

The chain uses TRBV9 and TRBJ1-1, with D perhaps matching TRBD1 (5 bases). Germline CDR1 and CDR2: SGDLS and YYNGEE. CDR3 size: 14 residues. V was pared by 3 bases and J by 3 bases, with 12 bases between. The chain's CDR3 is CASSGGRVDTEAFF. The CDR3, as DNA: TGTGCCAGCAGCGGAGGCAGGGTTGACACTGAAGCTTTCTTT. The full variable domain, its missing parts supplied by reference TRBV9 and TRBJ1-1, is DSGVTQTPKHLITATGQRVTLRCSPRSGDLSVYWYQQSLDQGLQFLIQYYNGEERAKGNILERFSAQQFPDLHSELNLSSLELGDSALYFCASSGGRVDTEAFFGQGTRLTVV.

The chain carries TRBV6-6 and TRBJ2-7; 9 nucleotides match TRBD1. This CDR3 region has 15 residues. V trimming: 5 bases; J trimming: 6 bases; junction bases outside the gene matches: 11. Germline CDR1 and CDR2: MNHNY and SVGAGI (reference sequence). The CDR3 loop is CASSPGTGIFGEQYF. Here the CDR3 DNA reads TGTGCCAGCAGTCCCGGGACAGGGATATTCGGCGAGCAGTACTTC.